The next 27 T cell receptor beta chains were all read from a single sample in a study of blood T cell repertoires in COVID-19. Sequencing was performed with immunoSEQ multiplex PCR; in TCRdb, only in-frame clones are kept and a portion is missing. This sample has over 95,000 clones; 84% occur once, and the top ten carry around 2%. Sample: peripheral blood. The origin of the receptors is a man between 65 and 79 years old with active or convalescent COVID-19.

The rearrangement joins TRBV27 to TRBJ1-1; D unclear. Looked up from germline, CDR1 is MNHEY and CDR2 is SMNVEV (reference sequence). The CDR3 is 14 residues long. V lost 6 bases, J lost 1 base, and 12 bases lay in between. CDR3 loop: CASSRLIGNTEAFF. The CDR3 coding sequence is TGTGCCAGCAGCCGACTTATAGGGAACACTGAAGCTTTCTTT.

J is TRBJ2-7 and V is TRBV12-2; the table calls TRBD1, which could not be checked here. TRBV12-2 corresponds to a pseudogene. The CDR3 totals 17 residues. This CDR3 reads CASRLSGRLISTYEQYF. The CDR3 nucleotides read TGTGCAAGTCGCTTAAGTGGCAGGCTAATCTCTACCTACGAGCAGTACTTC.

V is TRBV2 and J is TRBJ2-1, with a weak D call TRBD2 (6 bases). Germline assignment: CDR1 SNHLY and CDR2 FYNNEI. The CDR3 runs 14 residues. The V end was cut by 4 bases, the J end by 6 bases, with 13 bases between. The CDR3 DNA reads TGTGCCAGCAGTGGGAGGGGCCTTGGCAATGAGCAGTTCTTC. Translating it yields CASSGRGLGNEQFF.

This clone was seen only once. The rearrangement links TRBV7-6 to TRBJ2-3, with D perhaps matching TRBD2 (6 bases). V was pared by 1 base and J by 2 bases, with 16 bases between. Germline values: CDR1 SGHVS, CDR2 FNYEAQ. The CDR3 loop spans 17 amino acids. The CDR3, as DNA: TGTGCCAGCAGCTTAGGTTCCTTAGCGGTCTACACAGATACGCAGTATTTT. Translation gives CASSLGSLAVYTDTQYF. Full variable domain (remainder filled in from reference TRBV7-6 and TRBJ2-3): GAGVSQSPRYKVTKRGQDVALRCDPISGHVSLYWYRQALGQGPEFLTYFNYEAQQDKSGLPNDRFSAERPEGSISTLTIQRTEQRDSAMYRCASSLGSLAVYTDTQYFGPGTRLTVL.

The chain uses TRBV5-4 and TRBJ2-5, with 8 bases fitting TRBD2. CDR1 and CDR2 (germline): SGHNT, YYREEE (reference sequence). After removal of 3 bases from V and 0 bases from J, the junction contained 4 bases not matched to a gene. CDR3 size: 15 residues. CDR3 in amino acids: CASSSQRGYQETQYF. CDR3 nucleotides: TGTGCCAGCAGCTCCCAGCGGGGGTACCAAGAGACCCAGTACTTC.

This clone was detected a few times. The chain recombines TRBV7-9 with TRBJ1-6; D gene ambiguous. The germline V and J ends were trimmed by 4 bases and 9 bases, with 16 bases remaining between them. The CDR3 covers 15 residues. The V gene's germline CDR1 is SEHNR and CDR2 FQNEAQ (reference sequence). The DNA of the CDR3 is TGTGCCAGCAGCTCATCAGTGGCGGGTCCTTCACCCCTCCACTTT. Its protein product is CASSSSVAGPSPLHF.

The chain links TRBV29-1 to TRBJ2-3; 11 bases are a match to TRBD2. Germline CDR1 is SQVTM and CDR2 is ANQGSEA. Trimming cost V 5 bases and J 2 bases; bases outside gene matches: 3. This CDR3 has 14 amino acids. The CDR3 here is CSVQTSGNTDTQYF. The DNA of the CDR3 is TGCAGCGTTCAGACTAGCGGGAACACAGATACGCAGTATTTT.

The genes are TRBV18 and TRBJ1-1; D call uncertain. Germline V gives CDR1 KGHSH, CDR2 LQKENI. The length of the CDR3 is 13 residues. V lost 3 bases and J lost 2, with 7 bases in between. CDR3 loop: CASSPLRNTEAFF. The CDR3 nucleotides read TGTGCCAGCTCACCCCTACGAAACACTGAAGCTTTCTTT.

The chain has TRBV4-1 and TRBJ1-1; D might be TRBD1 (5 bases). CDR1 and CDR2 (germline): MGHRA, YSYEKL. The CDR3 covers 16 residues. V gave up 4 bases and J gave up 5 bases, with 20 bases separating them. CDR3 sequence (DNA): TGCGCCAGCAGCCGAGACACCGGGACTAAGGGGACTGAAGCTTTCTTT. It is translated as CASSRDTGTKGTEAFF.

The J gene is TRBJ1-5, the V gene TRBV5-5, with D hard to call. Trimming took off 0 bases at V and 7 bases at J, with 11 bases between the two ends. The CDR3 spans 14 residues. Germline V gene sequence: CDR1 SGHKS, CDR2 YYEKEE (reference sequence). In DNA form, the CDR3 reads TGTGCCAGCAGCTTGGGAGGGTCGAACCAGCCCCAGCATTTT. It encodes CASSLGGSNQPQHF.

V is TRBV2 and J is TRBJ2-3; D might be TRBD2 (6 bases). The CDR3 extends over 16 amino acids. The germline gives CDR1 SNHLY, CDR2 FYNNEI. Deletions cut 2 bases from V and 3 bases from J, with 15 bases between. The CDR3 region is CASSEIGRLATDTQYF. For the CDR3, the DNA is TGTGCCAGCAGTGAAATAGGGAGGTTGGCGACAGATACGCAGTATTTT.

This rearrangement joins TRBV5-1 to TRBJ2-7; 9 nucleotides agree with TRBD1. This CDR3 has 14 amino acids. Germline CDR1 and CDR2: SGHRS and YFSETQ. The ends lost 4 bases at V and 2 bases at J; junction bases unmatched: 4. In DNA, the CDR3 is TGCGCCAGCAGCCTGGGACAGGGACCCTACGAGCAGTACTTC. This sequence encodes CASSLGQGPYEQYF.

The CDR3: CSVAEGAKNIQYF. CDR3 sequence (DNA): TGCAGCGTTGCCGAGGGAGCCAAAAACATTCAGTACTTC. The chain combines TRBV29-1 with TRBJ2-4; tentative D call: TRBD2 (5 bases). The V gene lost 4 bases and the J gene lost 0 bases, with 7 bases spanning the gap. CDR1 and CDR2 from the germline V gene are SQVTM and ANQGSEA. The CDR3 is 13 residues long.

This chain links TRBV6-5 with TRBJ2-1; no reliable D call. Germline CDR1 and CDR2: MNHEY and SVGAGI. The V gene lost 6 bases and the J gene lost 0 bases, with 9 bases spanning the gap. The CDR3 is 14 residues long. The CDR3 nucleotides read TGTGCCAGCAGGCCGGAGAGCTCCTACAATGAGCAGTTCTTC. Translated: CASRPESSYNEQFF.

This rearrangement joins TRBV27 to TRBJ1-1; the D gene is possibly TRBD1 (5 bases). In germline, CDR1 is MNHEY, CDR2 SMNVEV (reference sequence). The CDR3 totals 14 residues. The V end lost 2 bases, the J end lost 1 base, and 8 bases lay between the germline ends. The CDR3: CASSLGRGNTEAFF. CDR3 in DNA: TGTGCCAGCAGTTTAGGAAGGGGGAACACTGAAGCTTTCTTT.

This clone appeared a single time. This sequence joins TRBV7-2 and TRBJ2-3, with D unresolved. The V end lost 5 bases, the J end lost 4 bases, and 13 bases lay between the germline ends. Germline loops: CDR1 SGHTA, CDR2 FQGNSA. The CDR3 consists of 14 residues. DNA of the CDR3: TGTGCCAGCAGCGCCCGACTCTGGCCAGATACGCAGTATTTT. Translation gives CASSARLWPDTQYF.

This clone has only one observation. The gene calls are TRBV30 and TRBJ2-5, with TRBD2 matching 12 bases. From germline, CDR1 is GTSNPN and CDR2 SVGIG (reference sequence). This CDR3 is 15 amino acids long. V gave up 4 bases and J gave up 4 bases; unmatched junction bases: 7. The chain's CDR3 is CAWTSGGAVGETQYF. CDR3 DNA sequence: TGTGCCTGGACTAGCGGGGGGGCAGTGGGAGAGACCCAGTACTTC.

CDR3 protein: CASSLWGEDRYEQYF. CDR3 coding DNA: TGTGCCAGCAGCCTTTGGGGGGAAGATCGCTACGAGCAGTACTTC. The chain has TRBV11-2 and TRBJ2-7; perhaps TRBD2 as D (6 bases). The germline gives CDR1 SGHAT, CDR2 FQNNGV. This CDR3 comprises 15 residues. V dropped 5 bases and J dropped 3 bases, with 17 bases sitting between them.

The chain employs TRBV7-9 and TRBJ2-3; 9 nucleotides agree with TRBD2. The CDR3 has 15 residues. CDR1 and CDR2 from the germline V gene are SEHNR and FQNEAQ (reference sequence). V shed 7 bases and J 6 bases; nucleotides not matched to a gene: 11. CDR3 nucleotides: TGTGCCAGCATCAGGGTGGCGGGGGGGCCGGATACGCAGTATTTT. This codes for CASIRVAGGPDTQYF.

The gene calls are TRBV4-3 and TRBJ2-1; tentative D call: TRBD2 (6 bases). Trimming shortened V by 1 base and J by 2 bases, and 12 bases separated the two germline ends. Germline V CDR1 and CDR2: LGHNA, YSLEER. This CDR3 is 16 amino acids long. CDR3 DNA: TGCGCCAGCAGCCAAGGCCTAGGCGGGGCCTACAATGAGCAGTTCTTC. This gives the protein CASSQGLGGAYNEQFF.

The chain couples TRBV7-3 to TRBJ2-1; no reliable D call. Germline V gene lookup returns CDR1 SGHTA and CDR2 FQGTGA. Trimming stripped 2 bases from V and 5 bases from J, with 7 bases between. The CDR3 runs to 13 residues. The CDR3: CASSLAENNEQFF. CDR3 coding DNA: TGTGCCAGCAGCTTAGCGGAGAACAATGAGCAGTTCTTC.

The chain couples TRBV7-9 to TRBJ2-7; 8 bases fit TRBD1. Trimming at V came to 4 bases and at J to 6 bases, leaving 2 bases not matched to a gene. Germline V CDR1 and CDR2: SEHNR, FQNEAQ (reference sequence). The CDR3 sequence is 12 residues long. CDR3 in amino acids: CASSWTGPEQYF. CDR3 DNA: TGTGCCAGCAGCTGGACAGGGCCCGAGCAGTACTTC.

The rearrangement links TRBV7-6 to TRBJ2-1; 10 nucleotides align to TRBD2. The germline gives CDR1 SGHVS, CDR2 FNYEAQ. Germline trimming cut 5 bases from V and 3 bases from J; bases unmatched to any gene: 4. This CDR3 is built from 15 residues. The CDR3 DNA reads TGTGCCAGCAGCCCCCTAGCGGGGGACTACAATGAGCAGTTCTTC. Translating it yields CASSPLAGDYNEQFF.

The chain is built from TRBV7-9 and TRBJ2-5; TRBD2 aligns across 8 bases. Germline loops: CDR1 SEHNR, CDR2 FQNEAQ (reference sequence). The ends lost 5 bases at V and 4 bases at J; junction bases unmatched: 12. The CDR3 spans 16 residues. CDR3 residues: CASSPTGRGGGETQYF. As DNA, the CDR3 is TGTGCCAGCAGCCCTACCGGGAGGGGTGGGGGAGAGACCCAGTACTTC.

This chain links TRBV7-2 with TRBJ2-7; 7 bases align to TRBD1. CDR1 is SGHTA and CDR2 is FQGNSA in the germline V gene. V trimming: 5 bases; J trimming: 0 bases; junction bases outside the gene matches: 7. This CDR3 region has 15 residues. This CDR3 reads CASSPSSGGSYEQYF. CDR3 in DNA: TGTGCCAGCAGCCCAAGTTCAGGGGGCTCCTACGAGCAGTACTTC.

This clone was detected only a few times. This chain joins TRBV28 and TRBJ1-2; 10 bases align to TRBD1. The CDR3 has 13 residues. Germline CDR1 MDHEN, CDR2 SYDVKM. The junction had 5 bases not matched to a gene; V was cut back by 7 bases and J by 6 bases. This CDR3 is CASKDGTGDGYTF. The CDR3 DNA reads TGTGCCAGCAAGGACGGGACAGGGGATGGCTACACCTTC.

The chain employs TRBV7-2 and TRBJ1-2, with 7 bases lining up with TRBD1. This CDR3 contains 14 residues. J gave up 4 bases and V 5 bases, and 7 bases lay outside the gene matches. The germline V gene has CDR1 SGHTA and CDR2 FQGNSA. The CDR3 sequence is CASSLRQGSYGYTF. CDR3 DNA sequence: TGTGCCAGCAGCCTGCGACAGGGAAGCTATGGCTACACCTTC. Full variable domain (rest looked up from reference TRBV7-2 and TRBJ1-2): GAGVSQSPSNKVTEKGKDVELRCDPISGHTALYWYRQSLGQGLEFLIYFQGNSAPDKSGLPSDRFSAERTGGSVSTLTIQRTQQEDSAVYLCASSLRQGSYGYTFGSGTRLTVV.